This T cell receptor (beta chain) is from a study of OX40 agonist ivuxolimab in advanced cancers. On the study more broadly: As their treatment, patients were administered ivuxolimab, an agonistic anti-OX40 (CD134) antibody. The group had a mean age of around 64 years, ranged from about 23 to 85, and was roughly 80% male. Earlier anti-PD-1, anti-PD-L1 or anti-CTLA-4 therapy was permitted; less than 50% had received some. Study observations and caveats: At 0.1 to 3.0 mg/kg, clonal expansion of CD4+ and CD8+ blood T cells had occurred by week 6.

V was clipped by 8 bases and J by 8 bases; unmatched bases: 8. The CDR3 runs to 14 residues. The germline gives CDR1 MNHNY, CDR2 SVGAGI (reference sequence). About this clone itself: Its antigen is not known.

Some clones are missing from TCRdb's copy, which holds only in-frame ones; the method was immunoSEQ multiplex PCR. The profile shows some 140,000 clones, 90% of them singletons. Material: CD4+ or CD8+ T cells sorted from blood, obtained in a trial of the OX40 agonist ivuxolimab. The TCR originated in an adult with an advanced solid tumor such as melanoma, head and neck, liver or kidney cancer. This chain links TRBV6-6 with TRBJ1-4; 10 positions agree with TRBD1. The CDR3 DNA sequence: TGTGCCAGCGCGTCAGGGACAGGGGTCGAAAAACTGTTTTTT. It yields the protein CASASGTGVEKLFF.